Below are 19 T cell receptor beta chains sequenced from a single sample in a study of control samples from healthy donors and cancer patients. Only in-frame clones appear in the TCRdb table, and some are missing; sequencing was by immunoSEQ multiplex PCR. The sample holds approximately 84,000 clones, 91% seen once. Sequenced material: blood. The receptor source for this set is a man younger than 40 in good health.

The chain links TRBV5-5 to TRBJ2-5; perhaps TRBD1 as D (6 bases). CDR3 length: 13 residues. The germline V and J ends were trimmed by 2 bases and 3 bases, with 8 bases remaining between them. Per the germline V gene, CDR1 is SGHKS and CDR2 is YYEKEE (reference sequence). The CDR3 spells CASSFRGEETQYF. CDR3 bases: TGTGCCAGCAGCTTCAGGGGTGAAGAGACCCAGTACTTC. The whole variable domain, remainder taken from reference TRBV5-5 and TRBJ2-5, is DAGVTQSPTHLIKTRGQQVTLRCSPISGHKSVSWYQQVLGQGPQFIFQYYEKEERGRGNFPDRFSARQFPNYSSELNVNALLLGDSALYLCASSFRGEETQYFGPGTRLLVL.

The rearrangement uses TRBV29-1 and TRBJ1-2; D perhaps matches TRBD1 (6 bases). V lost 0 bases and J 6 bases, leaving 11 bases between the germline ends. Germline loops: CDR1 SQVTM, CDR2 ANQGSEA. The CDR3 loop spans 13 amino acids. The CDR3 spells CSVEEGGADGYTF. CDR3 in DNA: TGCAGCGTTGAAGAAGGGGGGGCAGATGGCTACACCTTC.

In its sample, this clone is medium-sized. In DNA form, the CDR3 reads TGTGCCAGCAGCCAAAGACAGGGGGGAGACAATGAGCAGTTCTTC. It encodes CASSQRQGGDNEQFF. J is TRBJ2-1 and V is TRBV7-9; TRBD1 aligns across 9 bases. This CDR3 region has 15 residues. CDR1 is SEHNR and CDR2 is FQNEAQ in the germline V gene (reference sequence). V trimming: 5 bases; J trimming: 5 bases; junction bases outside the gene matches: 7.

The rearrangement joins TRBV6-1 to TRBJ1-2; D uncertain. This CDR3 is built from 15 residues. V was trimmed by 1 base and J by 0 bases, leaving 9 bases between them. The germline CDR1 and CDR2 sequences are MNHNS and SASEGT. The CDR3 is CASSEGGAANYGYTF. The CDR3 bases are TGTGCCAGCAGTGAAGGGGGAGCAGCTAACTATGGCTACACCTTC.

In DNA form, the CDR3 reads TGTGCCAGCAGTTTATCGAGTGTCGAAAAACTGTTTTTT. Residues: CASSLSSVEKLFF. The genes are TRBV27 and TRBJ1-4; D call uncertain. Germline CDR1 MNHEY, CDR2 SMNVEV (reference sequence). This CDR3 comprises 13 residues. V lost 0 bases to trimming and J lost 8 bases, with 7 bases between them.

The V and J genes are TRBV24-1 and TRBJ2-7, with a weak D call TRBD2 (7 bases). The CDR3 has 14 residues. The germline V gene has CDR1 KGHDR and CDR2 SFDVKD. V was shortened by 5 bases and J by 6 bases, with 16 bases between the two germline ends. CDR3 region: CATSGVGGDTEQYF. The CDR3 nucleotides read TGTGCCACCAGTGGAGTGGGGGGGGACACCGAGCAGTACTTC.

The V gene is TRBV5-1, the J gene TRBJ1-4; 8 nucleotides match TRBD1. CDR1 and CDR2 from the germline V gene are SGHRS and YFSETQ. This CDR3 is 14 amino acids long. Germline trimming cut 0 bases from V and 9 bases from J; bases unmatched to any gene: 4. The CDR3 is CASSLGQGIQKLFF. DNA of the CDR3: TGCGCCAGCAGCTTGGGACAGGGGATCCAAAAACTGTTTTTT.

The V call is TRBV4-1, the J call TRBJ2-4, with D possibly being TRBD1 or TRBD2 (5 bases each). Trimming pared 1 base from V and 10 bases from J, leaving 8 bases between. The CDR3 has 12 residues. Per the germline V gene, CDR1 is MGHRA and CDR2 is YSYEKL. CDR3 bases: TGCGCCAGCAGCCAAGGACAGCGGATTCAGTACTTC. This codes for CASSQGQRIQYF.

The V call is TRBV27, the J call TRBJ2-1, with no clear D. Between the trimmed V and J ends, which lost 2 bases and 6 bases, there was a span of 11 bases. The CDR3 spans 14 residues. Germline V gene lookup returns CDR1 MNHEY and CDR2 SMNVEV (reference sequence). The CDR3 DNA is TGTGCCAGCAGTTTAAAGTCTCCCTTCAATGAGCAGTTCTTC. Translation gives CASSLKSPFNEQFF.

This clone was recorded only once. The genes are TRBV19 and TRBJ2-5; the match to TRBD2 covers 8 bases. The trim removed 5 bases at V and 2 bases at J, leaving 7 bases unmatched. The CDR3 loop spans 15 amino acids. Per germline, CDR1 LNHDA and CDR2 SQIVND (reference sequence). CDR3 residues: CASSQKRGRQETQYF. Written as DNA, the CDR3 is TGTGCCAGTAGTCAAAAGCGGGGGAGGCAAGAGACCCAGTACTTC.

This clone was recorded a few times. The genes are TRBV27 and TRBJ2-7; D may be TRBD2 (5 bases). Germline CDR1 MNHEY, CDR2 SMNVEV (reference sequence). V was trimmed by 3 bases and J by 1 base, leaving 13 bases between them. The CDR3 runs to 15 residues. The CDR3 loop is CASSLEAASSYEQYF. In nucleotides, the CDR3 is TGTGCCAGCAGTTTGGAGGCAGCCTCATCCTACGAGCAGTACTTC.

The V gene is TRBV7-2, the J gene TRBJ2-7; 7 bases are a match to TRBD2. CDR3 length: 14 residues. Germline CDR1 SGHTA, CDR2 FQGNSA. Trimming at V came to 5 bases and at J to 2 bases, leaving 6 bases not matched to a gene. The CDR3 DNA is TGTGCCAGCAGCCCTAAGGCGGGGGCCTACGAGCAGTACTTC. Translation: CASSPKAGAYEQYF.

The chain couples TRBV7-2 to TRBJ1-6, with TRBD1 matching over 7 bases. Germline values: CDR1 SGHTA, CDR2 FQGNSA. CDR3 length: 14 residues. V lost 5 bases to trimming and J lost 10 bases; unmatched junction nucleotides: 8. CDR3: CASSPQTGSSPLHF. In nucleotides, the CDR3 is TGTGCCAGCAGCCCCCAGACAGGGTCATCACCCCTCCACTTT.

V is TRBV11-3 and J is TRBJ1-4, with 9 bases identical to TRBD1. Losses at the gene ends were 1 base for V and 6 bases for J; bases not matched to a gene: 9. The CDR3 has 17 residues. Per the germline V gene, CDR1 is SGHNT and CDR2 is YENEEA. The CDR3 spells CASSLAETGGRHEKLFF. The CDR3 DNA sequence: TGTGCCAGCAGCTTAGCCGAAACAGGGGGCAGGCATGAAAAACTGTTTTTT.

This chain links TRBV5-4 with TRBJ2-5; possibly TRBD1 or TRBD2 for D (6 bases each). Trimming pared 0 bases from V and 1 base from J, leaving 10 bases between. This CDR3 comprises 15 residues. Germline lookup yields CDR1 SGHNT and CDR2 YYREEE (reference sequence). CDR3 residues: CASSLGPGAQETQYF. The CDR3 coding sequence is TGTGCCAGCAGCTTGGGCCCGGGGGCCCAAGAGACCCAGTACTTC.

The rearrangement joins TRBV7-9 to TRBJ1-1; D gene uncertain. The germline V gene has CDR1 SEHNR and CDR2 FQNEAQ (reference sequence). The CDR3 has 16 residues. V was cut by 5 bases and J by 1 base, with 17 bases left in between. Here the CDR3 reads CASSRQTPQQNTEAFF. The DNA for the CDR3 is TGTGCCAGCAGCCGTCAGACACCCCAACAGAACACTGAAGCTTTCTTT.

The CDR3 region is CASSEEGSGANVLTF. The CDR3, as DNA: TGTGCCAGCAGTGAAGAAGGGAGCGGGGCCAACGTCCTGACTTTC. The chain is built from TRBV6-4 and TRBJ2-6, with D perhaps TRBD2 (5 bases). CDR1 and CDR2 (germline): MRHNA, SNTAGT. This CDR3 is built from 15 residues. With 3 bases removed from V and 4 bases from J, the gap between germline ends came to 10 bases.

The rearrangement links TRBV11-3 to TRBJ2-3, with D unclear. CDR3 length: 13 residues. Trimming left V 4 bases short and J 4 bases short, with 9 bases between. Per germline, CDR1 SGHNT and CDR2 YENEEA. CDR3 DNA sequence: TGTGCCAGCAGCTCTCATCCGTCAGATACGCAGTATTTT. This codes for CASSSHPSDTQYF.

The rearrangement uses TRBV28 and TRBJ2-7, with D possibly being TRBD2 (5 bases). CDR3 size: 12 residues. Germline CDR1 reads MDHEN; CDR2 reads SYDVKM. Trimming cost V 2 bases and J 4 bases, with 6 bases left between them. CDR3 coding DNA: TGTGCCAGCAGTTTAGGGAGTTACGAGCAGTACTTC. Its protein product is CASSLGSYEQYF.